These 12 T cell receptor beta chains share one sample of origin, sequenced in a study of OX40 agonist ivuxolimab in advanced cancers. Libraries were built with the immunoSEQ multiplex PCR assay. Held by TCRdb, this immuneACCESS table contains in-frame sequences only and omits some clones. Under half of the omission traces to an unresolved V gene where checked; the cause of the rest is unknown. The sample has some 74,000 clones on record, approximately 83% of them singletons. The ten largest account for roughly 0.58% of the sample. The sequences come from CD4+ or CD8+ T cells sorted from blood, collected in a trial of the OX40 agonist ivuxolimab. These receptors were obtained from an adult with an advanced solid tumor such as melanoma, head and neck, liver or kidney cancer.

This chain uses TRBV6-5 with TRBJ1-3, with no clear D. The CDR3 spans 16 residues. Germline V gives CDR1 MNHEY, CDR2 SVGAGI. V gave up 0 bases and J gave up 0 bases, with 9 bases separating them. CDR3 sequence: CASSYSGRNSGNTIYF. In DNA form, the CDR3 reads TGTGCCAGCAGTTACTCTGGTAGAAACTCTGGAAACACCATATATTTT.

V and J are TRBV2 and TRBJ1-6, with D tentatively TRBD1 (6 bases). CDR3 length: 14 residues. The germline CDR1 and CDR2 sequences are SNHLY and FYNNEI. The V gene lost 7 bases and the J gene lost 10 bases, with 17 bases spanning the gap. CDR3 sequence: CASTQGRGESPLHF. CDR3 sequence (DNA): TGTGCCAGCACCCAAGGCAGGGGTGAATCACCCCTCCACTTT.

This clone was observed a single time. J is TRBJ1-2 and V is TRBV7-8; tentative D call: TRBD1 (6 bases). Germline loops: CDR1 SGHVS, CDR2 FQNEAQ. This CDR3 comprises 13 residues. V was shortened by 5 bases and J by 8 bases, with 15 bases between the two germline ends. CDR3 sequence: CASSRRQEQGYTF. CDR3 DNA: TGTGCCAGCAGCCGACGACAGGAACAAGGCTACACCTTC.

CDR3 protein: CASSPRHLNTEAFF. CDR3 nucleotide sequence: TGTGCCAGCTCACCAAGACACTTAAACACTGAAGCTTTCTTT. This chain connects TRBV18 to TRBJ1-1; D remains unclear. V shed 2 bases and J shed 2 bases, with 9 bases lying between them. CDR1 KGHSH and CDR2 LQKENI come from the germline V gene. The CDR3 is 14 amino acids.

The chain has TRBV9 and TRBJ2-2; TRBD1 agrees at 9 bases. Germline loops: CDR1 SGDLS, CDR2 YYNGEE. CDR3 size: 17 residues. Unmatched junction bases numbered 10, after V lost 0 bases and J lost 7 bases. This chain's CDR3 is CASSVVGTGYGVGELFF. The CDR3 nucleotides read TGTGCCAGCAGCGTAGTTGGGACAGGGTATGGAGTCGGGGAGCTGTTTTTT.

The gene calls are TRBV18 and TRBJ2-7; 12 bases line up with TRBD1. The V gene end was trimmed by 5 bases and the J gene end by 5 bases; junction bases not matched to a gene: 7. CDR3 length: 15 residues. The germline CDR1 and CDR2 sequences are KGHSH and LQKENI. The CDR3, as DNA: TGTGCCAGCTCATCCTCCGGGACAGGGGGCAACGAGCAGTACTTC. Amino acids: CASSSSGTGGNEQYF.

J is TRBJ1-5 and V is TRBV19; weak D call: TRBD1 (5 bases). The CDR3 is 15 amino acids. The V gene lost 1 base and the J gene lost 0 bases, with 7 bases spanning the gap. The germline V gene has CDR1 LNHDA and CDR2 SQIVND (reference sequence). CDR3 amino acids: CASSIGQYSNQPQHF. In nucleotides, the CDR3 is TGTGCCAGTAGTATAGGACAGTATAGCAATCAGCCCCAGCATTTT.

This chain links TRBV6-5 with TRBJ2-5; weak D call: TRBD2 (6 bases). This CDR3 spans 15 amino acids. Per the germline V gene, CDR1 is MNHEY and CDR2 is SVGAGI. Between the trimmed V and J ends, which lost 0 bases and 1 base, there was a span of 9 bases. The CDR3 region has the DNA TGTGCCAGCAGTTACTCTGCGGGGATCCAAGAGACCCAGTACTTC. Amino acids: CASSYSAGIQETQYF.

This clone was observed a handful of times. The CDR3 here is CASSAGLAGEADTQYF. As DNA, the CDR3 is TGTGCCAGCAGCGCTGGACTAGCGGGAGAGGCAGATACGCAGTATTTT. This sequence joins TRBV9 and TRBJ2-3, with TRBD2 matching over 13 bases. This CDR3 comprises 16 residues. Germline CDR1 and CDR2: SGDLS and YYNGEE. With V trimmed by 3 bases and J by 4 bases, 5 bases remained unmatched.

This chain connects TRBV2 to TRBJ1-5; D might be TRBD1 (6 bases). Germline V gives CDR1 SNHLY, CDR2 FYNNEI. The V end was cut by 4 bases, the J end by 4 bases, with 11 bases between. The CDR3 is 14 residues long. The CDR3: CASSGRGGNQPQHF. The CDR3 DNA reads as TGTGCCAGCAGTGGCAGGGGAGGTAATCAGCCCCAGCATTTT.

In the case of this clone: Relative to the germline gene, one junction end is altered; a read error may explain this. The genes are TRBV5-4 and TRBJ2-3; 12 bases are shared with TRBD2. The CDR3 sequence is 13 residues long. Germline V gene lookup returns CDR1 SGHNT and CDR2 YYREEE (reference sequence). The CDR3 DNA is TGTGCCAGCAGCCCCCTCCTAGCGGGGGGGCACGATTTT. This sequence encodes CASSPLLAGGHDF. Complete variable domain (other parts from reference TRBV5-4 and TRBJ2-3): ETGVTQSPTHLIKTRGQQVTLRCSSQSGHNTVSWYQQALGQGPQFIFQYYREEENGRGNFPPRFSGLQFPNYSSELNVNALELDDSALYLCASSPLLAGGHDFGPGTRLTVL.

This sequence joins TRBV5-1 and TRBJ1-1; 7 bases map to TRBD1. Germline V CDR1 and CDR2: SGHRS, YFSETQ. The CDR3 length is 14 residues. J lost 4 bases, V lost 4 bases, and 7 bases had no gene match. The CDR3 region has the DNA TGCGCCAGCAGCCAGACCCAGGGGGGCACTGAAGCTTTCTTT. It yields the protein CASSQTQGGTEAFF.